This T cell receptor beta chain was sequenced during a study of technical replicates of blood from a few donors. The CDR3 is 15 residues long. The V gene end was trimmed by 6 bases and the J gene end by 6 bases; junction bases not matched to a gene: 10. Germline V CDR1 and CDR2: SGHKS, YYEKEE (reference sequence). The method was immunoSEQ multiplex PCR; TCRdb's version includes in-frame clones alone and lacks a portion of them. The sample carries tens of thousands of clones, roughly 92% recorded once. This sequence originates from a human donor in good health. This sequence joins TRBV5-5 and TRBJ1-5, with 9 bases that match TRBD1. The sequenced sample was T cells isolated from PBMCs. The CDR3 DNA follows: TGTGCCAGCATGACCACAGGGGGCTCTGGTCAGCCCCAGCATTTT. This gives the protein CASMTTGGSGQPQHF.